This TCR beta chain was sequenced for a study of blood T cells in healthy people across ages. Study results and limitations: In the absence of known donor CMV status, changes in expanded clonotypes were possibly confounded. Per-million-T-cell TCR beta diversity fell roughly linearly with age.

CDR1 and CDR2 (germline): SNHLY, FYNNEI. The CDR3 has 16 residues. There are a few counts of this clonotype. The antigen is not known. Then a second PCR, running roughly 7 to 11 cycles, was carried out with a sample-barcoded 5' primer and a J-beta primer mix. TCRdb processed the 5' RACE reads anew with MiXCR; each CDR3 protein has one entry. The sample has approximately 490,000 distinct CDR3 sequences, less than 25% seen once. The same data also contributed to another study, on T cells of mothers and their children. That source reports: In related and unrelated pairs alike, thymic selection shapes TCR recombination output, with inherited differences minor. At a sensitivity of roughly 100 clones per million clonotypes, no persistent microchimeric T cell clones appeared.

The receptor's source is a boy between 10 and 17 years old in good health. Material for sequencing was blood. The V gene is TRBV2, the J gene TRBJ2-5, with D tentatively TRBD1 (6 bases). Matching the DNA end better, TRBJ2-1 makes the J call doubtful. The CDR3 DNA is TGTGCCAGCAGTGAACCGGCAGAGGGGGTCTACAATGAGCAGTTCTTC. As protein: CASSEPAEGVYNEQFF.